This T cell receptor (beta chain) is from a study of metastatic and nonmetastatic thyroid tumors. Study in general: Comparison of repertoires was carried out across blood and tumor or nodule tissue from malignant and benign thyroid patients.

Original processing methods: Built for papillary thyroid cancer, a distant-metastasis classifier drew on CDR3 differences across clinicopathological groups. TCRdb reanalyzed the PCR reads via MiXCR. V and J calls and clone size were set by TCRdb, not the authors. The sample lists 12,000 to 15,000 clones, approximately 24% occurring once. Worth noting for this clone: Its antigen is as yet unknown.

Before thyroid surgery, none of the patients had received any treatment. CDR3 length: 16 amino acids. J gave up 5 bases and V 3 bases, and 10 bases lay outside the gene matches. Germline CDR1 is SGHRS and CDR2 is YFSETQ. Study findings and constraints: As reported, TCR beta diversity in blood and tumor was significantly higher in malignant thyroid tumors than in benign nodules.

The receptor was isolated from a female donor with papillary thyroid cancer or a benign thyroid nodule (not recorded which). Some clones in this sample may be carry-over from other donors' samples. This chain joins TRBV5-1 and TRBJ2-2; 7 bases agree with TRBD1. The sequencing sample was made of tumor tissue. The CDR3 sequence is CASSSRDSGATGELFF. CDR3 bases: TGCGCCAGCAGCTCCAGGGACAGTGGGGCGACCGGGGAGCTGTTTTTT.